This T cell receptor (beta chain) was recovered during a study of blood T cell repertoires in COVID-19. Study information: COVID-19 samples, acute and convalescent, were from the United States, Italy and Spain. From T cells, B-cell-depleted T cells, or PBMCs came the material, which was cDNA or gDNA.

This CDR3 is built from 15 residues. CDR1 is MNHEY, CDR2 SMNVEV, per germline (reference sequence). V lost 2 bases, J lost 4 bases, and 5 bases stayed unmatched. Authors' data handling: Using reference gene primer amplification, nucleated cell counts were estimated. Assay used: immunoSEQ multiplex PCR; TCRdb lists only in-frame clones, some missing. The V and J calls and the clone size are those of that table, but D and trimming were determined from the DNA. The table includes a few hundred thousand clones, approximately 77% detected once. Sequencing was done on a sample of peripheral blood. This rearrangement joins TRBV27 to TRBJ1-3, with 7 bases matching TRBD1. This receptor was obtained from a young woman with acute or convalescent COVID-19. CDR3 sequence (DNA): TGTGCCAGCAGTTTAATAGGGGGCGAAGGAAACACCATATATTTT. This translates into CASSLIGGEGNTIYF.